This T cell receptor beta chain was recovered during a study of blood T cell repertoires in COVID-19. The repertoire was sequenced with immunoSEQ multiplex PCR; TCRdb's copy has only in-frame clones and lacks some. The repertoire includes some 400,000 clones, around 87% of them detected once, and approximately 2.5% sits in the top ten. J gave up 7 bases and V 7 bases, and 16 bases lay outside the gene matches. The germline V gene has CDR1 SGHRS and CDR2 YFSETQ. The CDR3 covers 16 residues. V usage is TRBV5-1 and J usage is TRBJ2-1; TRBD2 matches 8 bases. This clonotype originated in a woman aged 55-69 years with COVID-19, enrolled during active disease. The specimen sequenced was peripheral blood. CDR3 nucleotides: TGCGCCAGCGCATTGCTCCTAGCGGGTGTACGTAATGAGCAGTTCTTC. This codes for CASALLLAGVRNEQFF.